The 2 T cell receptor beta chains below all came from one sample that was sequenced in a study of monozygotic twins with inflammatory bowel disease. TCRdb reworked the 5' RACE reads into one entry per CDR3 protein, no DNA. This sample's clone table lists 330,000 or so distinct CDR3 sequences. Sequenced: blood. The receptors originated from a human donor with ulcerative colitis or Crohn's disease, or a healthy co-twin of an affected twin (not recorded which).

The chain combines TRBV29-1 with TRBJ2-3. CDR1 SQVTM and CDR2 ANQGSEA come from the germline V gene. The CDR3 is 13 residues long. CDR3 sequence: CSVQATSGDTQYF.

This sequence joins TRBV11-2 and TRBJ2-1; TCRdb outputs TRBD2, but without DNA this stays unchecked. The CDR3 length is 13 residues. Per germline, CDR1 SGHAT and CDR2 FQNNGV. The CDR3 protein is CASGEGGYNEQFF.